The clone carrying this TCR beta chain has at least ten counts. Its antigen remains unknown. Carrying unique molecular identifiers, the cDNA also gained a universal primer site through template switching. TCRdb re-called the 5' RACE reads with MiXCR, one entry per CDR3 protein. This table has some 660,000 distinct CDR3 sequences, approximately 9% appearing once. The CDR3 is 12 amino acids. V was shortened by 2 bases and J by 7 bases, with 9 bases between the two germline ends. The germline CDR1 and CDR2 sequences are MDHEN and SYDVKM. This record belongs to a study of identical twins. Study-level findings and limits: Researchers reported weaker excess twin sharing in beta out-of-frame sequences. The study reached conclusions through statistical analysis that was cross-sectional, not following the same donors. The models systematically underestimated how much out-of-frame TCR alpha was shared in monozygotic twins.

The same data also went into a second study, on yellow fever vaccine responses in identical twins.

This chain uses TRBV28 with TRBJ2-7; D remains unclear. This clonotype originated in a woman in her late teens or twenties in good health. The material sequenced was PBMCs. The CDR3 region is CASSLVGREQYF. In DNA, the CDR3 is TGTGCCAGCAGTTTAGTTGGACGTGAGCAGTACTTC.